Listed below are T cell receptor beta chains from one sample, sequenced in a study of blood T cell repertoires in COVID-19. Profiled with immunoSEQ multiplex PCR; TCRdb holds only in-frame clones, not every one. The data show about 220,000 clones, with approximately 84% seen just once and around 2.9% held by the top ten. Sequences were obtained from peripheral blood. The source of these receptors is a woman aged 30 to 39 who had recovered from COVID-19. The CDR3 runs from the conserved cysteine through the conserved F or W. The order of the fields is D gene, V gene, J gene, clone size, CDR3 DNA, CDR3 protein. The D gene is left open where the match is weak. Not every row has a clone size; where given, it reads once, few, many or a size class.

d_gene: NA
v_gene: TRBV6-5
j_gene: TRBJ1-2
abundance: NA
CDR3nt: TGTGCCAGCAGTAGACTGGGGGCTCAGGCCTATGGCTACACCTTC
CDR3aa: CASSRLGAQAYGYTF

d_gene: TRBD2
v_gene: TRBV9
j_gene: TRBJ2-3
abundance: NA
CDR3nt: TGTGCCAGCAGCGTGACTAGCGGATCGGCAGATACGCAGTATTTT
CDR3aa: CASSVTSGSADTQYF

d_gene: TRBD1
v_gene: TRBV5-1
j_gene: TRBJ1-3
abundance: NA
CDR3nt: TGCGCCAGCAGCCCCCAGGGACAGGGGTATTCACCTGGAAACACCATATATTTT
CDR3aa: CASSPQGQGYSPGNTIYF

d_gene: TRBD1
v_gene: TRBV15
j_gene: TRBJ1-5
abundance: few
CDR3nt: TGTGCCACCAGCGGTCAGGGGGCAAATCAGCCCCAGCATTTT
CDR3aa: CATSGQGANQPQHF

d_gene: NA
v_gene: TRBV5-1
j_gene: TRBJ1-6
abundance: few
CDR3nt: TGCGCCAGCAGCCCAGACTATAATTCACCCCTCCACTTT
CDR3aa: CASSPDYNSPLHF

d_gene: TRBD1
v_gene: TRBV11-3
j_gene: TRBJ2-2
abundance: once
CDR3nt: TGTGCCAGCAGCTTAGGACCGGGACAGGGGGGGCCTGCGAACACCGGGGAGCTGTTTTTT
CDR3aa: CASSLGPGQGGPANTGELFF

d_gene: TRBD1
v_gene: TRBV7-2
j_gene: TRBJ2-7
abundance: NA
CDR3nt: TGTGCCAGCTCATGGGACAGGGGCTACGAGCAGTACTTC
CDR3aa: CASSWDRGYEQYF

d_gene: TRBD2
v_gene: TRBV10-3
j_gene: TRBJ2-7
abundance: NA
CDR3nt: TGTGCCATCACCCCCGCCGGGGGGGACTCCTACGAGCAGTACTTC
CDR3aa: CAITPAGGDSYEQYF

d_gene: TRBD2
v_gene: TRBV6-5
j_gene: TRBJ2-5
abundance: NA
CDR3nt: TGTGCCAGCAGTAGCGGACTAGCGGGCCAAGAGACCCAGTACTTC
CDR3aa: CASSSGLAGQETQYF

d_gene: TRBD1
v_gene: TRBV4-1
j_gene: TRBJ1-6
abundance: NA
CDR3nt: TGCGCCAGCAGCCACGCCCAGGGGGCGGTTCCTTCACCCCTCCACTTT
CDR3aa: CASSHAQGAVPSPLHF

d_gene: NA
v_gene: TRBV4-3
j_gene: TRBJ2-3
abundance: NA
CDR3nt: TGCGCCAGCAGCTTTTCGCGTCTAGATACGCAGTATTTT
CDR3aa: CASSFSRLDTQYF

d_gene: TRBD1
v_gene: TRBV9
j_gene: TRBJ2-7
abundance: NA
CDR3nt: TGTGCCAGCAGCGTGGGACAGGGGACCTACGAGCAGTACTTC
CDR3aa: CASSVGQGTYEQYF

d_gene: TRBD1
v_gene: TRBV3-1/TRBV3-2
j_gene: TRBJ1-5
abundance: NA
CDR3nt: TGTGCCAGCAGTCCATCCGGGACAGGAGCTAATCAGCCCCAGCATTTT
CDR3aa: CASSPSGTGANQPQHF

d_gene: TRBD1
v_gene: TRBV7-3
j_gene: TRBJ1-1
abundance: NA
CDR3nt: TGTGCCAGCAGCTTAGGGACAGGGGGGAACACTGAAGCTTTCTTT
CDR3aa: CASSLGTGGNTEAFF

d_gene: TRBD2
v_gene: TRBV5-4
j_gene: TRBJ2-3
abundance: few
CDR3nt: TGTGCCAGCAGCTTGGTATCGGCGGCGGGGGGATATACGCAGTATTTT
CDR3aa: CASSLVSAAGGYTQYF

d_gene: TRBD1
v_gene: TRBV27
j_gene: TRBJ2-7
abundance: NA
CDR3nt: TGTGCCAGTCGATCTACAGGGGGCTACGAGCAGTACTTC
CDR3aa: CASRSTGGYEQYF

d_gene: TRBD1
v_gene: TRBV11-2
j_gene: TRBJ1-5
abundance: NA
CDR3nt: TGTGCCAGCAGCCAGACAGGGGGCCATCAGCCCCAGCATTTT
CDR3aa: CASSQTGGHQPQHF

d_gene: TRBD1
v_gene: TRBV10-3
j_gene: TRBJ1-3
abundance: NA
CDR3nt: TGTGCCATCAGAAGGGACAGTGAAATAGGAAACACCATATATTTT
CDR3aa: CAIRRDSEIGNTIYF

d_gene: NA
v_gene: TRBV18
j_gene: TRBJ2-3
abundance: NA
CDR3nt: TGTGCCAGCTCACCACAGGTCACAGTTAGCACAGATACGCAGTATTTT
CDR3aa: CASSPQVTVSTDTQYF

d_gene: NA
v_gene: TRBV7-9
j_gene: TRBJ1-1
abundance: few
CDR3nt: TGTGCCAGCAGCGAGACGCAGGTTGAAGCTTTCTTT
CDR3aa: CASSETQVEAFF

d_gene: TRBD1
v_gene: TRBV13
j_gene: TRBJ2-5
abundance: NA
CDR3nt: TGTGCCAGCAGTTACCTGACAGGGGGAGAGACCCAGTACTTC
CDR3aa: CASSYLTGGETQYF

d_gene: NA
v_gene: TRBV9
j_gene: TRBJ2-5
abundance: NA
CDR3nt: TGTGCCAGCAGCTCCCCAGCGACAGGGAGGGAGACCCAGTACTTC
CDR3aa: CASSSPATGRETQYF

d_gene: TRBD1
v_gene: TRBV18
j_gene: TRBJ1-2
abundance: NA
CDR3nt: TGTGCCAGCTCACCCTCAGGGGGCTGGGGCTATGGCTACACCTTC
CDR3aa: CASSPSGGWGYGYTF

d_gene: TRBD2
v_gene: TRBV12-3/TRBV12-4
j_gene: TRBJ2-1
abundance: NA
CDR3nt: TGTGCCAGCACCCTCGGCGGGGGAAATGAGCAGTTCTTC
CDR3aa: CASTLGGGNEQFF

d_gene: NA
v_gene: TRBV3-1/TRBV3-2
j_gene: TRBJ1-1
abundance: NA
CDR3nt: TGTGCCAGCAGCCGTGGTAGCGGCTACGAAGCTTTCTTT
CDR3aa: CASSRGSGYEAFF

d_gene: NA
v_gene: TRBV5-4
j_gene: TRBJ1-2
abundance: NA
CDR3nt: TGTGCCAGCAGCTCTTGGTCGGACTATGGCTACACCTTC
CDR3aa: CASSSWSDYGYTF

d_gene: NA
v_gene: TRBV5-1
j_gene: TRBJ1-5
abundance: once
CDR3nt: TGCGCCAGCAGCTTGGGGGAACGGGGTCAGCCCCAGCATTTT
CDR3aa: CASSLGERGQPQHF

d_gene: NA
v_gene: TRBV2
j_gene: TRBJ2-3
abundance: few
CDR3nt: TGTGCCAGCAGCCTTGAGCGGCGCACAGATACGCAGTATTTT
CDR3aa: CASSLERRTDTQYF

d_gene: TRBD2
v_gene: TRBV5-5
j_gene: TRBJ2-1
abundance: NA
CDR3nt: TGTGCCAGCAGCTTGGATAGCGGGGGGCTTTTCCCCTACAATGAGCAGTTCTTC
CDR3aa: CASSLDSGGLFPYNEQFF

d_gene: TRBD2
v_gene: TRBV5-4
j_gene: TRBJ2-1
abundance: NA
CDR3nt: TGTGCCAGCACCCGATTCGGGAGCGGGGGGACCTACAATGAGCAGTTCTTC
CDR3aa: CASTRFGSGGTYNEQFF

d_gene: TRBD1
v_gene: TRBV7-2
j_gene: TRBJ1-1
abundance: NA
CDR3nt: TGTGCCAGCAGCCCCACCGACAGGGTACGAAACACTGAAGCTTTCTTT
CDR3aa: CASSPTDRVRNTEAFF

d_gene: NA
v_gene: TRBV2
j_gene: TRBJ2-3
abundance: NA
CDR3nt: TGTGCCAGCCAGACCGGGACTAGCACAGATACGCAGTATTTT
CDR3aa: CASQTGTSTDTQYF

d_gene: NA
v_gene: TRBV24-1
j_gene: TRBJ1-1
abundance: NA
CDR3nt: TGTGCCACCCGAGTGAGGTCCCAGTCCCTCTCTCTAGGTGAAGCTTTCTTT
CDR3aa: CATRVRSQSLSLGEAFF

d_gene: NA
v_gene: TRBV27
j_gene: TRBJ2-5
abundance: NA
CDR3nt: TGTGCCAGCAGAGAAATGGGGAGGTGGGAGACCCAGTACTTC
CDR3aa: CASREMGRWETQYF

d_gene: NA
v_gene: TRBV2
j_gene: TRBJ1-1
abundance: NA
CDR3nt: TGTGCCAGCCTGTATACAGTGGTCCCGATGAACACTGAAGCTTTCTTT
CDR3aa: CASLYTVVPMNTEAFF

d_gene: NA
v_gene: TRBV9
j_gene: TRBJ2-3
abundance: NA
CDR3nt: TGTGCCAGCAGCTTCAGGGAAGATACGCAGTATTTT
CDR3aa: CASSFREDTQYF

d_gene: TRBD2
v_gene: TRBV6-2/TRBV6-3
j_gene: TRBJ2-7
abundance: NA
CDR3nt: TGTGCCAGCAGCGTAGCGGGGGGCGGCTACGAGCAGTACTTC
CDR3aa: CASSVAGGGYEQYF

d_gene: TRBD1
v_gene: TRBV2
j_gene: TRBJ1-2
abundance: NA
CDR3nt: TGTGCCAGCGGGGGGCAGGGGGCGGTCTATGGCTACACCTTC
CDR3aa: CASGGQGAVYGYTF

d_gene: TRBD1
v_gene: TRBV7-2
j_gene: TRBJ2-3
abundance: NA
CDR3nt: TGTGCCAGCAGCCCTAGACAGGGCGGGGATACGCAGTATTTT
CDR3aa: CASSPRQGGDTQYF